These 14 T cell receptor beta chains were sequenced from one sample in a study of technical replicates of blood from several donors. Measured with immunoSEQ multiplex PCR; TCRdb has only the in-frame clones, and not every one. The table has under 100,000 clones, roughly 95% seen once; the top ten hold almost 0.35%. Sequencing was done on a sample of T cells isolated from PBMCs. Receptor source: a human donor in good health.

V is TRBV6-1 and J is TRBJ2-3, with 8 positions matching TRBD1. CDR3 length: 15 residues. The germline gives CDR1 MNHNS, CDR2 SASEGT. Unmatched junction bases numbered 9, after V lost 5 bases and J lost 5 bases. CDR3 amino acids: CASSRPQGAEDTQYF. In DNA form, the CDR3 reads TGTGCCAGCAGTAGACCTCAGGGGGCGGAAGATACGCAGTATTTT.

The DNA of the CDR3 is TGTGCCAGCACCGACAGGGAACGGGGCTATGGCTACACCTTC. It encodes CASTDRERGYGYTF. This sequence joins TRBV6-1 and TRBJ1-2, with 7 nucleotides matching TRBD1. The V segment lost 7 bases and the J segment 4 bases; nucleotides outside the gene matches: 9. This CDR3 is 14 amino acids long. Germline lookup yields CDR1 MNHNS and CDR2 SASEGT.

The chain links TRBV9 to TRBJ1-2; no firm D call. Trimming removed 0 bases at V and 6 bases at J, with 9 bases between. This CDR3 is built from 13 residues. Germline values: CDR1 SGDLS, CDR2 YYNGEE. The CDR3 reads CASSVADFDGYTF. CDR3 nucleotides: TGTGCCAGCAGCGTAGCCGACTTCGATGGCTACACCTTC. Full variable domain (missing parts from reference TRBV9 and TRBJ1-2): DSGVTQTPKHLITATGQRVTLRCSPRSGDLSVYWYQQSLDQGLQFLIQYYNGEERAKGNILERFSAQQFPDLHSELNLSSLELGDSALYFCASSVADFDGYTFGSGTRLTVV.

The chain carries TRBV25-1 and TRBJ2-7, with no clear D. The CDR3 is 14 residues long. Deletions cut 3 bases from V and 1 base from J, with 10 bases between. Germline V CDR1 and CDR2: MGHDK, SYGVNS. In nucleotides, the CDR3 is TGTGCCAGCAGTGATTTTACGGAGTCCTACGAGCAGTACTTC. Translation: CASSDFTESYEQYF.

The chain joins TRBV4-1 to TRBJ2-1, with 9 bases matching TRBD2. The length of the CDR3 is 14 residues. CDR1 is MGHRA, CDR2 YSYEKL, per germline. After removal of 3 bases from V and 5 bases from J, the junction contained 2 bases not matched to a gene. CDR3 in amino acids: CASSQTSGHNEQFF. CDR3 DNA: TGCGCCAGCAGCCAGACTAGCGGTCACAATGAGCAGTTCTTC.

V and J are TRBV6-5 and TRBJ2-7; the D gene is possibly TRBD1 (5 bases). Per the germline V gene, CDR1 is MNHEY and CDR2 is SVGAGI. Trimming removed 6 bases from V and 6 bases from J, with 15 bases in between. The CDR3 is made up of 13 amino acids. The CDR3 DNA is TGTGCCAGCAGAGCAGCCAGGGCTAGCGAGCAGTACTTC. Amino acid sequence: CASRAARASEQYF.

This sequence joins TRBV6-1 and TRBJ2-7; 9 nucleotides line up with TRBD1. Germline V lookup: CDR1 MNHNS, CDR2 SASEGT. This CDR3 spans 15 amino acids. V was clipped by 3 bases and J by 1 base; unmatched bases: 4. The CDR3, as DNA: TGTGCCAGCAGTGAGGGGACAGGGCGATCCTACGAGCAGTACTTC. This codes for CASSEGTGRSYEQYF.

The CDR3 DNA is TGCGCCAGCAGCGCACTAGCGTCTTACTCCTACGAGCAGTACTTC. It translates to CASSALASYSYEQYF. V is TRBV5-1 and J is TRBJ2-7, with 7 bases aligning to TRBD2. This CDR3 is 15 amino acids long. In germline, CDR1 is SGHRS, CDR2 YFSETQ. J lost 0 bases, V lost 4 bases, and 7 bases had no gene match.

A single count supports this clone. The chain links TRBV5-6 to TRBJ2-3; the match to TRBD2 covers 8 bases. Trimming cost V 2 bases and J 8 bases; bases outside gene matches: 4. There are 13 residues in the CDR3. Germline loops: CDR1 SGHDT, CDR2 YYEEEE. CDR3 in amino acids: CASSLAGVGTQYF. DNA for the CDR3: TGTGCCAGCAGCTTAGCGGGAGTAGGTACGCAGTATTTT.

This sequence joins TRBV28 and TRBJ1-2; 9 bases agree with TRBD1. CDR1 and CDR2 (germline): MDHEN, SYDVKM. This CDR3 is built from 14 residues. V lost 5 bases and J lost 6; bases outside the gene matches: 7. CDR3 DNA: TGTGCCAGCAGTCCTCCGGGGACAGGGCATGGCTACACCTTC. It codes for CASSPPGTGHGYTF.

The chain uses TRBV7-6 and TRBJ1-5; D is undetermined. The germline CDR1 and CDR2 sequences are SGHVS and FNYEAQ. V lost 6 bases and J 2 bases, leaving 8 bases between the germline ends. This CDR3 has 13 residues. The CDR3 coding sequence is TGTGCCAGCAGTTGGGGAGGCAATCAGCCCCAGCATTTT. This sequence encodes CASSWGGNQPQHF. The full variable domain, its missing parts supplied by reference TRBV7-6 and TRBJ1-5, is GAGVSQSPRYKVTKRGQDVALRCDPISGHVSLYWYRQALGQGPEFLTYFNYEAQQDKSGLPNDRFSAERPEGSISTLTIQRTEQRDSAMYRCASSWGGNQPQHFGDGTRLSIL.

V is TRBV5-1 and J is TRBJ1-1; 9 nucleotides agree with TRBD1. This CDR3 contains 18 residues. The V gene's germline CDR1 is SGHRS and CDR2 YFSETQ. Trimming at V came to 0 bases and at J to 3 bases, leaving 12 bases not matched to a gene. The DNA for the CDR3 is TGCGCCAGCAGCTTGGAAGCCGGGACAGGGTACCCCGACACTGAAGCTTTCTTT. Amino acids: CASSLEAGTGYPDTEAFF.

For the CDR3, the DNA is TGTGCTAGTGGTTTTACCCCCACAGAATTCCATTTTATATCCTACGAGCAGTACTTC. Encoded protein: CASGFTPTEFHFISYEQYF. The chain employs TRBV12-5 and TRBJ2-7, with unresolved D. V was cut by 3 bases and J by 1 base, with 25 bases left in between. The CDR3 has 19 residues. Germline loops: CDR1 LGHNT, CDR2 FRNRAP.

The CDR3 reads CASSLYFPGGGYEQYF. The DNA for the CDR3 is TGTGCCAGCAGTTTATATTTCCCAGGGGGCGGATACGAGCAGTACTTC. The gene calls are TRBV27 and TRBJ2-7, with TRBD1 matching 8 bases. This CDR3 is 16 amino acids long. After removal of 1 base from V and 4 bases from J, the junction contained 9 bases not matched to a gene. Germline V gives CDR1 MNHEY, CDR2 SMNVEV (reference sequence).